The sequence of this TCR beta chain was determined in a study of shared T cell receptors in the human thymus. Sequencing was performed with immunoSEQ multiplex PCR; in TCRdb, only in-frame clones are kept and a portion is missing. Of 550,000 to 800,000 clones in the sample, over 75% were seen once. This CDR3 is 17 amino acids long. Trimming cost V 4 bases and J 3 bases; bases outside gene matches: 14. The germline gives CDR1 SEHNR, CDR2 FQNEAQ (reference sequence). The same sample was also used in a study of human thymus T cells. That source adds: The donors were infants in Finland with congenital heart defects, otherwise immunologically healthy. Resections that were taken during corrective heart surgery supplied the thymus tissue. Biased V and J segment usage appeared in thymus and peripheral blood. A high degree of thymic repertoire overlap among unrelated individuals was reported in related research.

This rearrangement joins TRBV7-9 to TRBJ1-2, with TRBD1 matching over 7 bases. The sequencing sample was made of thymocytes. The receptor's source is a girl less than two years old with a congenital heart defect. Written as DNA, the CDR3 is TGTGCCAGCAGCTCGGCATACAGGGGAAAGCGGTACTATGGCTACACCTTC. Its translation: CASSSAYRGKRYYGYTF.